This T cell receptor beta chain was identified during a study of resident and recirculating memory T cells in vitiligo. Study-level background: Whole samples, not sorted cells, were homogenized and used for genomic DNA extraction. Study-level points and caveats: No single dominant TCR clone appeared; lesion clonality varied. Non-conserved TCRs across sites and patients suggested distinct clones per lesion.

No patient showed confetti depigmentation, a clinical sign of active disease. Method: immunoSEQ multiplex PCR; TCRdb's copy keeps in-frame clones and lacks some. The data contain 60,000 to 80,000 clones, approximately 89% of them singletons. Concerning this clone itself: Its antigen is currently unknown.

Trimming shortened V by 0 bases and J by 5 bases, and 8 bases separated the two germline ends. Germline assignment: CDR1 MNHNS and CDR2 SASEGT. CDR3 length: 14 amino acids. This chain connects TRBV6-1 to TRBJ1-5; D is unclear. The clonotype originates from a male donor with vitiligo. The sequencing sample was made of blood. The CDR3 DNA follows: TGTGCCAGCAGTGAAGCGCTCAGGTATCAGCCCCAGCATTTT. It codes for CASSEALRYQPQHF.